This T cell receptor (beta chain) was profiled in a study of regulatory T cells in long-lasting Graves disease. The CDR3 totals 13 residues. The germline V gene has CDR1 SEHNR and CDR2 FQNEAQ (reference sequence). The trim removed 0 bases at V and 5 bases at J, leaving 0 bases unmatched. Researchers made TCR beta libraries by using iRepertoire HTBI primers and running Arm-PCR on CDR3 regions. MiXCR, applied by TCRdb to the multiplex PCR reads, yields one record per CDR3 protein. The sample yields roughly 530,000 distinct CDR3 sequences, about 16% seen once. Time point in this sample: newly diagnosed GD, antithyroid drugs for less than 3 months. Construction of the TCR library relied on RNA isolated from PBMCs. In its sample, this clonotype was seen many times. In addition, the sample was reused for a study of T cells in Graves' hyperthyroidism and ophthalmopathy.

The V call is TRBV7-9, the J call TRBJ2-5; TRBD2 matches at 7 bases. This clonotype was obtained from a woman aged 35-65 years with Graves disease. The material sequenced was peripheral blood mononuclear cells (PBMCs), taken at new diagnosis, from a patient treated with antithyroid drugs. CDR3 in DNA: TGTGCCAGCAGCTTAGCGGGGGGGGAGACCCAGTACTTC. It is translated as CASSLAGGETQYF.